This T cell receptor (beta chain) derives from a study of OX40 agonist ivuxolimab in advanced cancers. Across the study: Earlier anti-PD-1, anti-PD-L1 or anti-CTLA-4 therapy was permitted; 30% to 50% had received some. Findings of the study overall: On average, CD8+ T cells showed a greater number of expanded clones than CD4+.

Data came from immunoSEQ multiplex PCR; TCRdb stores just in-frame clones and leaves some out. This sample has about 62,000 clones, with more than 65% found just once. As for this clone: Antigen unknown.

Per germline, CDR1 MGHRA and CDR2 YSYEKL. This CDR3 is built from 18 residues. V was pared by 4 bases and J by 7 bases, with 17 bases of the junction left unmatched. The source was CD4+ or CD8+ T cells sorted from blood, collected in a trial of the OX40 agonist ivuxolimab. The gene calls are TRBV4-1 and TRBJ2-1, with TRBD2 matching over 9 bases. The source is an adult with an advanced solid tumor such as melanoma, head and neck, liver or kidney cancer. CDR3 region: CASSRIPHSGRPGNEQFF. The CDR3, as DNA: TGCGCCAGCAGCCGAATACCGCATAGCGGGAGACCGGGGAATGAGCAGTTCTTC.